This section outlines one TCR beta chain sequence together with its context. The antigen remains unidentified. CDR1 is SGHRS, CDR2 YFSETQ, per germline. V lost 0 bases and J 2 bases, leaving 9 bases between the germline ends. The CDR3 is made up of 14 amino acids. This sample is drawn from a study of T cell responses to AZD1222 COVID-19 vaccine. Libraries were prepared by immunoSEQ multiplex PCR; TCRdb keeps only in-frame clonotypes and omits some of them. The repertoire includes 120,000 to 150,000 clones, roughly 90% of them detected once, and over 1.1% sits in the top ten. Points from the study as a whole: Spike-specific TCRs gained breadth and depth after people received two AZD1222 doses. Clonal diversity may have been underestimated in mostly white British donors. Repertoire samples came only from after the peak T cell response.

The sequencing used peripheral blood, collected on day 0 of AZD1222 vaccination. This TCR was sampled from an adult in good health. The genes are TRBV5-1 and TRBJ2-7; D is uncertain. CDR3 loop: CASSLGSTTYEQYF. The CDR3 DNA is TGCGCCAGCAGCTTGGGCTCCACCACCTACGAGCAGTACTTC.